These T cell receptor beta chains were read from a single sample in a study of blood T cell repertoires in COVID-19. The protocol was immunoSEQ multiplex PCR, while the TCRdb copy is restricted to in-frame clones and leaves out a portion. This sample has more than 200,000 clones, with just under 90% found just once. The sample consisted of peripheral blood. The receptors were gathered from a man younger than 40 with COVID-19, enrolled during active disease. Each CDR3 is given with its conserved first and last residue. D genes are given only for firm matches. Expanded clones get a size class; other rows say once, few or many, or leave the size out.

clone_size d_call j_call cdr3_length v_call cdr3_aa cdr3_nt
NA TRBD2 TRBJ2-7 14 TRBV7-3 CASSRRGGSYEQYF TGTGCCAGCAGCCGTCGGGGGGGTTCCTACGAGCAGTACTTC
once NA TRBJ2-2 13 TRBV3-1/TRBV3-2 CASSQQGSGELFF TGTGCCAGCAGCCAACAGGGATCCGGGGAGCTGTTTTTT
NA TRBD1 TRBJ2-7 14 TRBV4-1 CASSLDRGSYEQYF TGCGCCAGCAGTCTAGACAGGGGGTCCTACGAGCAGTACTTC
NA TRBD2 TRBJ2-1 16 TRBV27 CASSLGAGRAYNEQFF TGTGCCAGCAGTTTAGGAGCGGGAAGGGCCTACAATGAGCAGTTCTTC
NA NA TRBJ2-7 17 TRBV12-5 CASAARLVGISSYEQYF TGTGCTAGTGCCGCCCGTTTAGTCGGTATAAGCTCCTACGAGCAGTACTTC
NA TRBD2 TRBJ2-1 16 TRBV28 CASSFGGTSGRNEQFF TGTGCCAGCAGTTTTGGGGGGACTAGCGGGAGGAATGAGCAGTTCTTC
few NA TRBJ1-5 15 TRBV28 CASLRRDYSNQPQHF TGTGCCAGCCTAAGGAGAGATTATAGCAATCAGCCCCAGCATTTT
once TRBD1 TRBJ2-7 15 TRBV9 CASSPRTGGKVEQYF TGTGCCAGCAGCCCGAGGACAGGGGGCAAGGTAGAGCAGTACTTC
NA TRBD2 TRBJ2-5 16 TRBV18 CASSPPSTSGYETQYF TGTGCCAGCTCACCACCTTCGACTAGCGGGTACGAGACCCAGTACTTC
NA NA TRBJ2-6 17 TRBV9 CASSPRQASSGANVLTF TGTGCCAGCAGCCCCCGTCAGGCAAGCTCTGGGGCCAACGTCCTGACTTTC
NA NA TRBJ1-5 18 TRBV6-1 CASSEALRWQGANQPQHF TGTGCCAGCAGTGAAGCGCTTCGGTGGCAGGGTGCCAATCAGCCCCAGCATTTT
NA NA TRBJ1-1 15 TRBV6-5 CASSSGQRMNTEAFF TGTGCCAGCAGTTCCGGACAGAGAATGAACACTGAAGCTTTCTTT
NA NA TRBJ2-1 12 TRBV28 CASRSNYNEQFF TGTGCCAGCAGATCTAACTACAATGAGCAGTTCTTC
NA NA TRBJ2-7 11 TRBV5-4 CASSLHDEQYF TGTGCCAGCAGCTTACACGACGAGCAGTACTTC
NA TRBD1 TRBJ1-5 12 TRBV2 CASRSGGQPQHF TGTGCCAGCAGGTCAGGGGGCCAGCCCCAGCATTTT
NA TRBD1 TRBJ2-5 14 TRBV27 CASSNTGGQETQYF TGTGCCAGCAGTAACACAGGGGGGCAAGAGACCCAGTACTTC
few TRBD1 TRBJ2-2 15 TRBV4-3 CASSPGQGYTGELFF TGCGCCAGCAGCCCTGGACAGGGATACACCGGGGAGCTGTTTTTT
NA TRBD2 TRBJ2-1 16 TRBV24-1 CATSDSGGGSYNEQFF TGTGCCACCAGTGATTCCGGGGGGGGCTCCTACAATGAGCAGTTCTTC